This TCR beta chain appears in the sequencing data of a study of cytomegalovirus exposure and HLA in healthy donors. As for this clone: Its antigen is not identified. The same CDR3 can be traced to other DNA sequences in this sample.

13 Jbeta primers and 60 Vbeta primers were used for the PCR. Sequencing used immunoSEQ multiplex PCR; TCRdb keeps in-frame clones, though not all of them. The table includes about 140,000 clones, over 60% detected once. General study results and limits: Usually a TCR sequence was rare, but some public TCRs were found in many donors.

Germline V gene lookup returns CDR1 SEHNR and CDR2 FQNEAQ (reference sequence). V was shortened by 2 bases and J by 8 bases, with 9 bases between the two germline ends. This CDR3 is 12 amino acids long. The TCR was taken from a woman in her sixties or seventies in good health and CMV-seronegative. The chain recombines TRBV7-9 with TRBJ1-1, with D possibly TRBD1 on 5 matching bases. The sequencing sample was made of PBMCs. As DNA, the CDR3 is TGTGCCAGCAGCTTATCTAGGGGAGAAGCTTTCTTT. This translates into CASSLSRGEAFF.